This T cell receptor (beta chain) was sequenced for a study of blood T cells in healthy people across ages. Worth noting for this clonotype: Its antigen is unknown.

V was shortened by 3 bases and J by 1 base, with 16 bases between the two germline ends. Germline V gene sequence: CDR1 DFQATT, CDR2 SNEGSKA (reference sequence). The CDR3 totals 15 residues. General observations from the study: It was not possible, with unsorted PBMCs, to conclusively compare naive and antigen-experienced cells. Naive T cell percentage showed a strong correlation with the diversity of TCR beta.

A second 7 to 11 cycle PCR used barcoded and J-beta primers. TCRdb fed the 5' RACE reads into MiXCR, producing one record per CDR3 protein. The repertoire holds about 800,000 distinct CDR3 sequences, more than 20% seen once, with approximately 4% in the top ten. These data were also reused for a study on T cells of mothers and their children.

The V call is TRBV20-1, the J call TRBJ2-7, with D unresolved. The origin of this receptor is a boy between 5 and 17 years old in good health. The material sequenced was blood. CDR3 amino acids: CSARSQNPGSYEQYF. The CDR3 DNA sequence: TGCAGTGCTAGGTCGCAGAACCCCGGTTCCTACGAGCAGTACTTC.